This T cell receptor (beta chain) comes out of a study of T cells in Graves' hyperthyroidism and ophthalmopathy. Overall study results and limits: A model built on 13 V-J features separated ophthalmopathy from stable hyperthyroidism. Most clonotypes expanded in thyroid above 0.001 were likewise present in blood.

Amplified TCR beta CDR3 regions derived from RNA transcripts. Initially, a first-round RT-PCR of the TCR CDR3 employed the HTBI primer set. TCRdb itself ran the multiplex PCR reads through MiXCR, one entry per CDR3 protein. The sample records under 450,000 distinct CDR3 sequences, approximately 18% being singletons. Per the germline V gene, CDR1 is SGHAT and CDR2 is FQNNGV. This CDR3 has 15 amino acids. Trimming removed 1 base from V and 7 bases from J; junction bases left unmatched: 4. Note on this clonotype: Its antigen is as yet unknown.

The chain is built from TRBV11-2 and TRBJ1-4, with TRBD1 matching over 9 bases. The source material was blood. This TCR was sampled from a woman aged 25 to 39 with Graves' hyperthyroidism that later progressed to Graves' ophthalmopathy. The CDR3: CASSLGDRDAEKLFF. The CDR3 nucleotides read TGTGCCAGCAGCTTAGGGGACAGGGACGCTGAAAAACTGTTTTTT.